Sequencing of this T cell receptor (beta chain) was carried out in a study of Graves' ophthalmopathy and Graves' hyperthyroidism. Study details: Peripheral blood was gathered at first diagnosis, ahead of any treatment whatsoever.

Trimming cost V 4 bases and J 3 bases, with 10 bases left between them. This CDR3 is built from 13 residues. The germline CDR1 and CDR2 sequences are SGDLS and YYNGEE. As the template, RNA transcripts were used to amplify TCR beta CDR3 regions. First-round RT-PCR with HTBI primers preceded a second-round multiplex PCR. TCRdb itself ran the multiplex PCR reads through MiXCR, one entry per CDR3 protein. The sample lists 600,000 to 950,000 distinct CDR3 sequences, 40% occurring once. This clonotype turned up a few times. Sequencing used peripheral blood. This rearrangement joins TRBV9 to TRBJ1-2; possibly TRBD1 for D (6 bases). This clonotype was sampled from an adult man with Graves' ophthalmopathy. The CDR3 loop reads CASSRDNYYGYTF. CDR3 DNA: TGTGCCAGCAGCCGGGACAACTACTATGGCTACACCTTC.